The next 13 T cell receptor beta chains were all read from a single sample in a study of control samples from healthy donors and cancer patients. The assay was immunoSEQ multiplex PCR, and TCRdb's table has in-frame clones only and misses some. This table holds about 83,000 clones, 75% to 95% found once. Specimen: blood. The receptors derive from a man in his forties or fifties in good health.

V is TRBV7-9 and J is TRBJ2-7; D assignment may be TRBD1 or TRBD2 (7 bases each). The CDR3 is made up of 13 amino acids. The germline V gene has CDR1 SEHNR and CDR2 FQNEAQ (reference sequence). The V end was cut by 10 bases, the J end by 6 bases, with 19 bases between. The CDR3: CATFQGGTIEQYF. CDR3 coding DNA: TGTGCCACCTTCCAGGGGGGGACAATCGAGCAGTACTTC.

This clone was counted between two and nine times. The V and J genes are TRBV14 and TRBJ2-4, with a weak D call TRBD2 (6 bases). The CDR3 runs to 16 residues. Germline-derived CDR1 and CDR2 are SGHDN and FVKESK. Trimming removed 0 bases at V and 3 bases at J, with 12 bases between. This CDR3 reads CASSQDWGLGKNIQYF. The CDR3 DNA reads TGTGCCAGCAGCCAAGATTGGGGACTTGGCAAAAACATTCAGTACTTC.

The J gene is TRBJ1-5, the V gene TRBV19; 9 bases line up with TRBD1. Germline assignment: CDR1 LNHDA and CDR2 SQIVND (reference sequence). The J segment lost 6 bases and the V segment lost 5 bases, leaving 8 bases of the junction unmatched. The CDR3 loop spans 15 amino acids. CDR3 DNA sequence: TGTGCCAGTAGTTACGGGACAGGGCATTCTCAGCCCCAGCATTTT. Amino acids: CASSYGTGHSQPQHF.

V gene TRBV12-3 or TRBV12-4 combines with J gene TRBJ1-1; a weak D match, TRBD1 (6 bases). The CDR3 is made up of 13 amino acids. Trimming removed 7 bases from V and 5 bases from J, with 14 bases in between. The CDR3 sequence: CASIKRGQTEAFF. The CDR3 DNA follows: TGTGCCAGCATTAAGCGGGGGCAAACTGAAGCTTTCTTT.

This chain joins TRBV6-2 or TRBV6-3 and TRBJ2-7; TRBD1 aligns across 7 bases. The CDR3 length is 15 residues. Losses at the gene ends were 5 bases for V and 4 bases for J; bases not matched to a gene: 11. The V gene's germline CDR1 is MNHEY and CDR2 SVGEGT. CDR3 in DNA: TGTGCCAGCAGTAAACCTACAGGGGCCGTATACGAGCAGTACTTC. It codes for CASSKPTGAVYEQYF.

The chain is built from TRBV7-8 and TRBJ1-2; the D is unclear. Germline values: CDR1 SGHVS, CDR2 FQNEAQ. This CDR3 comprises 14 residues. V was trimmed by 2 bases and J by 8 bases, leaving 15 bases between them. CDR3 in DNA: TGTGCCAGCAGCTTATTAGCAAAGCAAGAGGGCTACACCTTC. This sequence encodes CASSLLAKQEGYTF.

This rearrangement joins TRBV7-9 to TRBJ1-2; tentative D call: TRBD1 (5 bases). CDR1 SEHNR and CDR2 FQNEAQ come from the germline V gene (reference sequence). This CDR3 contains 14 residues. V lost 1 base to trimming and J lost 3 bases, with 9 bases between them. CDR3 nucleotides: TGTGCCAGCAGCTTAGTGACAGACTACTATGGCTACACCTTC. The encoded protein is CASSLVTDYYGYTF.

This sequence joins TRBV6-5 and TRBJ1-1, with unresolved D. The V end was cut by 6 bases, the J end by 3 bases, with 17 bases between. The CDR3 length is 15 residues. The germline CDR1 and CDR2 sequences are MNHEY and SVGAGI. CDR3 nucleotides: TGTGCCAGCAGACTCGGGGAGCAGCGCTACACTGAAGCTTTCTTT. Amino acid sequence: CASRLGEQRYTEAFF.

The V gene is TRBV6-6, the J gene TRBJ1-3; D not certain. CDR3 size: 16 residues. V gave up 0 bases and J gave up 1 base, with 10 bases separating them. CDR1 MNHNY and CDR2 SVGAGI come from the germline V gene (reference sequence). DNA of the CDR3: TGTGCCAGCAGTTACTCGAATTGGGCGTCTGGAAACACCATATATTTT. Translated: CASSYSNWASGNTIYF.

The chain joins TRBV10-2 to TRBJ2-1; 13 nucleotides line up with TRBD2. Germline lookup yields CDR1 WSHSY and CDR2 SAAADI. The CDR3 has 16 residues. Germline trimming cut 3 bases from V and 10 bases from J; bases unmatched to any gene: 9. As DNA, the CDR3 is TGCGCCAGCAGTGACGTATGGACTAGCGGGGGTCCCGAGCAGTTCTTC. It codes for CASSDVWTSGGPEQFF.

The V and J genes are TRBV5-4 and TRBJ2-2, with D possibly TRBD1 on 5 matching bases. The V and J ends lost 2 bases and 7 bases respectively, with 12 bases between them. CDR3 length equals 14 residues. Per the germline V gene, CDR1 is SGHNT and CDR2 is YYREEE (reference sequence). This CDR3 reads CASSFSGSGGELFF. In DNA form, the CDR3 reads TGTGCCAGCAGCTTTTCAGGGTCCGGCGGGGAGCTGTTTTTT. The entire variable domain, with the rest obtained from reference TRBV5-4 and TRBJ2-2, is as follows: ETGVTQSPTHLIKTRGQQVTLRCSSQSGHNTVSWYQQALGQGPQFIFQYYREEENGRGNFPPRFSGLQFPNYSSELNVNALELDDSALYLCASSFSGSGGELFFGEGSRLTVL.

This rearrangement joins TRBV7-2 to TRBJ1-6; TRBD1 is a possible D gene (6 bases). CDR3 length: 16 amino acids. Trimming stripped 8 bases from V and 0 bases from J, with 14 bases between. CDR1 and CDR2 from the germline V gene are SGHTA and FQGNSA. The CDR3, as DNA: TGTGCCAGCCTTAGGACAGTTCTCTCCTATAATTCACCCCTCCACTTT. Amino acids: CASLRTVLSYNSPLHF.

This chain joins TRBV7-9 and TRBJ1-1; D may be TRBD1 (5 bases). Trimming removed 4 bases from V and 11 bases from J, with 14 bases in between. Per germline, CDR1 SEHNR and CDR2 FQNEAQ (reference sequence). CDR3 size: 12 residues. CDR3 sequence: CASSSDGGGAFF. CDR3 DNA: TGTGCCAGCAGCTCAGATGGGGGAGGGGCTTTCTTT. The full variable domain, with the rest looked up from reference TRBV7-9 and TRBJ1-1, is DTGVSQNPRHKITKRGQNVTFRCDPISEHNRLYWYRQTLGQGPEFLTYFQNEAQLEKSRLLSDRFSAERPKGSFSTLEIQRTEQGDSAMYLCASSSDGGGAFFGQGTRLTVV.